This entry concerns a single T cell receptor (beta chain). This sample stems from a study of blood T cell repertoires in COVID-19. Whole-study context: Acute and convalescent COVID-19 samples came from the United States, Italy and Spain. T cells, B-cell-depleted T cells, or PBMCs supplied cDNA or gDNA.

CDR1 is MNHNY, CDR2 SVGAGI, per germline (reference sequence). The CDR3 length is 14 residues. The ends were cut back, 8 bases at V and 0 bases at J, with 8 bases in the middle. Authors' methods: Cell counts per sample came from amplifying reference gene primers. The assay was immunoSEQ multiplex PCR, and TCRdb's table has in-frame clones only and misses some. The DNA gave D and trimming, while V, J and clone size come from that table. The data show over 100,000 clones, 80% to 85% seen once. The sequencing sample was made of peripheral blood. The sequence was collected from a man aged 65 to 79 with acute or convalescent COVID-19. The rearrangement joins TRBV6-6 to TRBJ2-6; D remains ambiguous. The CDR3 bases are TGTGCCAGCTCTTTAAACTCTGGGGCCAACGTCCTGACTTTC. Its translation: CASSLNSGANVLTF.